This note documents a single TCR beta chain sequence. Libraries were prepared by immunoSEQ multiplex PCR; TCRdb keeps only in-frame clonotypes and omits some of them. Of roughly 160,000 clones in the sample, approximately 86% were seen once. The entry originates in a study of blood T cell repertoires in COVID-19. This receptor was identified in a man aged 60-69 years with COVID-19, enrolled during active disease. Source material: peripheral blood.

CDR3 residues: CATSRDLTGGSYNEQFF. CDR3 DNA sequence: TGTGCCACCAGCAGAGATCTGACAGGGGGGTCCTACAATGAGCAGTTCTTC. V and J are TRBV15 and TRBJ2-1; 9 bases map to TRBD1. The length of the CDR3 is 17 residues. Germline V gives CDR1 LNHNV, CDR2 YYDKDF (reference sequence). V lost 0 bases to trimming and J lost 1 base; unmatched junction nucleotides: 4.